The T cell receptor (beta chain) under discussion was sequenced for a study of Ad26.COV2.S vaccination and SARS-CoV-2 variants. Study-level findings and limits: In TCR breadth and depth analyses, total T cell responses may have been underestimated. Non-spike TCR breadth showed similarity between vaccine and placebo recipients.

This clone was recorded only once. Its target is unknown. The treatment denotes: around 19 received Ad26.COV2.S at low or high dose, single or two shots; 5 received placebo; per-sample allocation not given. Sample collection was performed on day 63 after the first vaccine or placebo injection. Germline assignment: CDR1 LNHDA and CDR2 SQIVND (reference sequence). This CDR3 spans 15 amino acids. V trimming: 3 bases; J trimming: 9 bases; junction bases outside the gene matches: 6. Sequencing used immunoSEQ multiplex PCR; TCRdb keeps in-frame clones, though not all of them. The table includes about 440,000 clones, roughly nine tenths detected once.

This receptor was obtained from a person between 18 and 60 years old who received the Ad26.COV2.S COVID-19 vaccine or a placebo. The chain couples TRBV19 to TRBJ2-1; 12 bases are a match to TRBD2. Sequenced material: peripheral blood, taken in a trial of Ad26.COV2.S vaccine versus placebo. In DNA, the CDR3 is TGTGCCAGTAGTATCCTAGCGGGAGGGCCAGGTGAGCAGTTCTTC. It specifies CASSILAGGPGEQFF.